One sample yielded the 20 T cell receptor beta chains listed below, sequenced in a study of shared clonotypes between healthy human individuals. Naivety among CD8 cells was defined by CD45RO negativity and positive CCR7 selection, thereby excluding terminally differentiated effector memory CD45RA+ cells. Generated by immunoSEQ multiplex PCR, the TCRdb table keeps only in-frame clones and is missing some. Of about 680,000 clones detected, 92% appear once; the ten largest clones hold 24%. Sequencing was carried out using naive CD8+ T cells sorted from blood. The receptors originated from a man under 40 in good health.

The rearrangement uses TRBV14 and TRBJ1-2; 8 bases match TRBD1. This CDR3 comprises 14 residues. CDR1 and CDR2 (germline): SGHDN, FVKESK. After removal of 5 bases from V and 5 bases from J, the junction contained 7 bases not matched to a gene. Written as DNA, the CDR3 is TGTGCCAGCAGCGGTGGACAGGGAGATTATGGCTACACCTTC. This codes for CASSGGQGDYGYTF.

The CDR3 reads CASSLGIWTAQFF. The CDR3 bases are TGTGCCAGCAGTTTGGGTATCTGGACTGCTCAGTTCTTC. V gene TRBV27 combines with J gene TRBJ2-1, with D perhaps TRBD2 (5 bases). Germline CDR1 is MNHEY and CDR2 is SMNVEV (reference sequence). The CDR3 is made up of 13 amino acids. V shed 3 bases and J shed 13 bases, with 16 bases lying between them.

This sequence joins TRBV29-1 and TRBJ2-3; 7 nucleotides line up with TRBD1. CDR1 and CDR2 from the germline V gene are SQVTM and ANQGSEA. The CDR3 loop spans 13 amino acids. After removal of 5 bases from V and 1 base from J, the junction contained 3 bases not matched to a gene. CDR3: CSVLGQGTDTQYF. The CDR3, as DNA: TGCAGCGTTTTAGGACAGGGCACAGATACGCAGTATTTT.

There are a few counts of this clone. The J gene is TRBJ2-2, the V gene TRBV7-6; D is uncertain. Germline-derived CDR1 and CDR2 are SGHVS and FNYEAQ. V was shortened by 5 bases and J by 6 bases, with 13 bases between the two germline ends. The CDR3 runs 14 residues. The CDR3 DNA reads as TGTGCCAGCAGCCCCACGGTGGCAGCCGGGGAGCTGTTTTTT. Its translation is CASSPTVAAGELFF.

The rearrangement uses TRBV6-6 and TRBJ2-5; D unclear. The CDR3 runs 12 residues. From germline, CDR1 is MNHNY and CDR2 SVGAGI (reference sequence). V lost 5 bases to trimming and J lost 2 bases, with 6 bases between them. The CDR3 DNA reads as TGTGCCAGCAGTAAACTACAAGAGACCCAGTACTTC. It is translated as CASSKLQETQYF.

The chain carries TRBV4-1 and TRBJ2-7, with 10 bases matching TRBD2. Germline CDR1 MGHRA, CDR2 YSYEKL. The CDR3 totals 17 residues. Trimming took 2 bases from V and 1 from J; bases not matched to a gene: 8. CDR3 amino acids: CASSQHPSGSSSYEQYF. In DNA form, the CDR3 reads TGCGCCAGCAGCCAACACCCTAGCGGGAGTTCTTCCTACGAGCAGTACTTC.

The chain has TRBV7-8 and TRBJ1-5, with 8 bases identical to TRBD1. The CDR3 runs to 18 residues. Germline CDR1 is SGHVS and CDR2 is FQNEAQ. V lost 0 bases to trimming and J lost 2 bases; unmatched junction nucleotides: 9. The CDR3 reads CASSLAGQGQQGNQPQHF. The CDR3 region has the DNA TGTGCCAGCAGCTTAGCTGGACAGGGTCAGCAAGGCAATCAGCCCCAGCATTTT.

Comment on this clone: Within the sample, other DNA sequences also encode this same CDR3. This chain joins TRBV29-1 and TRBJ2-7; no clear D gene. This CDR3 is built from 11 residues. In germline, CDR1 is SQVTM, CDR2 ANQGSEA. Trimming left V 6 bases short and J 3 bases short, with 9 bases between. In nucleotides, the CDR3 is TGCAGCGTGGAAACTGACTACGAGCAGTACTTC. This translates into CSVETDYEQYF.

The chain employs TRBV19 and TRBJ2-1, with D possibly being TRBD2 (5 bases). This CDR3 is built from 14 residues. In germline, CDR1 is LNHDA, CDR2 SQIVND (reference sequence). Trimming shortened V by 7 bases and J by 1 base, and 11 bases separated the two germline ends. The CDR3 loop reads CASNTGISYNEQFF. Here the CDR3 DNA reads TGTGCCAGTAATACCGGGATATCCTACAATGAGCAGTTCTTC.

This clone appeared a single time. The chain employs TRBV11-2 and TRBJ2-2; D is ambiguous. Trimming took off 3 bases at V and 3 bases at J, with 8 bases between the two ends. This CDR3 spans 14 amino acids. Germline V CDR1 and CDR2: SGHAT, FQNNGV. CDR3 loop: CASSFTGYTGELFF. For the CDR3, the DNA is TGTGCCAGCAGCTTTACCGGGTACACCGGGGAGCTGTTTTTT.

This sequence joins TRBV10-1 and TRBJ1-1, with D possibly being TRBD1 (5 bases). V dropped 4 bases and J dropped 0 bases, with 9 bases sitting between them. The CDR3 consists of 14 residues. Germline CDR1 is WNHNN and CDR2 is SYGVQD (reference sequence). CDR3 residues: CASSAGRMNTEAFF. CDR3 coding DNA: TGCGCCAGCAGTGCGGGACGGATGAACACTGAAGCTTTCTTT.

This chain uses TRBV30 with TRBJ2-7; D is perhaps TRBD1 (5 bases). CDR3 length equals 15 residues. The V end lost 0 bases, the J end lost 2 bases, and 14 bases lay between the germline ends. The germline V gene encodes CDR1 GTSNPN and CDR2 SVGIG (reference sequence). DNA for the CDR3: TGTGCCTGGAGTGTACTAAGACAGCGACCCTACGAGCAGTACTTC. This sequence encodes CAWSVLRQRPYEQYF.

The chain recombines TRBV10-3 with TRBJ1-1; D is ambiguous. Germline loops: CDR1 ENHRY, CDR2 SYGVKD. This CDR3 comprises 14 residues. Trimming stripped 3 bases from V and 5 bases from J, with 13 bases between. CDR3 sequence (DNA): TGTGCCATCAGTGACCCGAAGGCTGTGACTGAAGCTTTCTTT. Protein: CAISDPKAVTEAFF.

This clone was picked up a small number of times. The V and J genes are TRBV9 and TRBJ1-3; D might be TRBD1 (6 bases). The ends were cut back, 0 bases at V and 6 bases at J, with 13 bases in the middle. From germline, CDR1 is SGDLS and CDR2 YYNGEE. The CDR3 consists of 15 residues. The CDR3 spells CASSVEAGVSNTIYF. The DNA for the CDR3 is TGTGCCAGCAGCGTAGAGGCAGGGGTATCAAACACCATATATTTT.

The chain has TRBV29-1 and TRBJ1-1, with 7 positions matching TRBD1. Unmatched junction bases numbered 4, after V lost 5 bases and J lost 4 bases. The CDR3 spans 12 residues. The germline CDR1 and CDR2 sequences are SQVTM and ANQGSEA. The CDR3 reads CSVPTGATEAFF. CDR3 DNA sequence: TGCAGCGTTCCAACAGGGGCCACTGAAGCTTTCTTT. Together with reference TRBV29-1 and TRBJ1-1, the CDR3 gives the full variable domain: SAVISQKPSRDICQRGTSLTIQCQVDSQVTMMFWYRQQPGQSLTLIATANQGSEATYESGFVIDKFPISRPNLTFSTLTVSNMSPEDSSIYLCSVPTGATEAFFGQGTRLTVV.

CDR3 DNA: TGTGCCAGCAGTAACCGACAGGGGGGTGGGTACGAGCAGTACTTC. It is translated as CASSNRQGGGYEQYF. The rearrangement links TRBV25-1 to TRBJ2-7; TRBD1 matches at 9 bases. Trimming at V came to 5 bases and at J to 4 bases, leaving 9 bases not matched to a gene. The CDR3 is 15 residues long. Germline lookup yields CDR1 MGHDK and CDR2 SYGVNS.

The gene calls are TRBV4-3 and TRBJ2-7; TRBD2 is a possible D gene (5 bases). The CDR3 covers 15 residues. V lost 1 base, J lost 3 bases, and 13 bases lay in between. Germline CDR1 LGHNA, CDR2 YSLEER. Here the CDR3 reads CASSQGAGGVYEQYF. CDR3 DNA: TGCGCCAGCAGCCAAGGGGCAGGAGGAGTCTACGAGCAGTACTTC.

This chain links TRBV27 with TRBJ2-7; the match to TRBD1 covers 7 bases. Germline CDR1 and CDR2: MNHEY and SMNVEV (reference sequence). The V segment lost 6 bases and the J segment 0 bases; nucleotides outside the gene matches: 8. This CDR3 spans 15 amino acids. The CDR3 nucleotides read TGTGCCAGCAGGAAGACAGGGAACCCCTCCTACGAGCAGTACTTC. This translates into CASRKTGNPSYEQYF.

This clone was observed once. The chain couples TRBV7-9 to TRBJ1-1, with 9 bases lining up with TRBD1. Germline V gives CDR1 SEHNR, CDR2 FQNEAQ (reference sequence). Trimming at V came to 5 bases and at J to 1 base, leaving 8 bases not matched to a gene. This CDR3 is 16 amino acids long. In DNA form, the CDR3 reads TGTGCCAGCAGCGTTCCGGGACAGGGCACGAACACTGAAGCTTTCTTT. The encoded protein is CASSVPGQGTNTEAFF. Filled out from reference TRBV7-9 and TRBJ1-1, the complete variable domain reads DTGVSQNPRHKITKRGQNVTFRCDPISEHNRLYWYRQTLGQGPEFLTYFQNEAQLEKSRLLSDRFSAERPKGSFSTLEIQRTEQGDSAMYLCASSVPGQGTNTEAFFGQGTRLTVV.

V and J are TRBV28 and TRBJ2-7; D ambiguous. V lost 4 bases and J lost 2, with 15 bases in between. Per the germline V gene, CDR1 is MDHEN and CDR2 is SYDVKM. The CDR3 sequence is 15 residues long. As DNA, the CDR3 is TGTGCCAGCAGTTCCCCGATGGAAGGCACCTACGAGCAGTACTTC. Translated, it gives CASSSPMEGTYEQYF.